Listed below are T cell receptor beta chains from one sample, sequenced in a study of blood T cell repertoires in COVID-19. The table came from immunoSEQ multiplex PCR; TCRdb's copy has only in-frame clones and leaves some out. The profile covers approximately 100,000 clones, with around 84% appearing a single time and 2.1% taken by the ten largest. Specimen: peripheral blood. Source of these receptors: a human donor in a cohort sampled during active COVID-19. Both conserved end residues are part of each CDR3. D genes are given only for firm matches. Rows give clone size only sometimes, using once, few, many, or a class for an expanded clone.

J gene: TRBJ2-3; V gene: TRBV4-3; D gene: -; clone size: -; CDR3 DNA: TGCGCCAGCAGCCAAGTTGTCTGGGGGGTTACGTATTTT; CDR3 protein: CASSQVVWGVTYF
J gene: TRBJ2-3; V gene: TRBV30; D gene: TRBD1; clone size: -; CDR3 DNA: TGTGCCTGGGCCGGGACAGGGGTCGACACAGATACGCAGTATTTT; CDR3 protein: CAWAGTGVDTDTQYF
J gene: TRBJ2-5; V gene: TRBV5-1; D gene: -; clone size: -; CDR3 DNA: TGCGCCAGCATTTCTAATAGGACAGACAAAGAGACCCAGTACTTC; CDR3 protein: CASISNRTDKETQYF
J gene: TRBJ2-7; V gene: TRBV19; D gene: TRBD2; clone size: once; CDR3 DNA: TGTGCCAGTAGTCAGACTAGCCTGAGCTCCTACGAGCAGTACTTC; CDR3 protein: CASSQTSLSSYEQYF
J gene: TRBJ2-7; V gene: TRBV6-5; D gene: TRBD1; clone size: -; CDR3 DNA: TGTGCCAGCAGGCCGACAGGGCTCCCCTACGAGCAGTACTTC; CDR3 protein: CASRPTGLPYEQYF
J gene: TRBJ1-2; V gene: TRBV5-5; D gene: TRBD1; clone size: -; CDR3 DNA: TGTGCCAGCAGCTCTCAGGGGGTACCTAACTATGGCTACACCTTC; CDR3 protein: CASSSQGVPNYGYTF
J gene: TRBJ1-1; V gene: TRBV6-6; D gene: -; clone size: -; CDR3 DNA: TGTGCCAGCAGTGCGACGGGGAACACTGAAGCTTTCTTT; CDR3 protein: CASSATGNTEAFF
J gene: TRBJ1-6; V gene: TRBV28; D gene: TRBD1; clone size: once; CDR3 DNA: TGTGCCAGCAGTTTAGTTTCAGGGGGGAATTCACCCCTCCACTTT; CDR3 protein: CASSLVSGGNSPLHF
J gene: TRBJ2-3; V gene: TRBV7-2; D gene: -; clone size: -; CDR3 DNA: TGTGCCAGCAGCTTATGGGGGGTCACAGATACGCAGTATTTT; CDR3 protein: CASSLWGVTDTQYF
J gene: TRBJ2-1; V gene: TRBV5-1; D gene: TRBD2; clone size: -; CDR3 DNA: TGCGCCAGCAGCTCGCGGACTAGCGGGAGGAGCTCCTACAATGAGCAGTTCTTC; CDR3 protein: CASSSRTSGRSSYNEQFF
J gene: TRBJ1-1; V gene: TRBV19; D gene: -; clone size: -; CDR3 DNA: TGTGCCAGTAGTAACCGAGAAATGAACACTGAAGCTTTCTTT; CDR3 protein: CASSNREMNTEAFF
J gene: TRBJ1-1; V gene: TRBV6-5; D gene: -; clone size: once; CDR3 DNA: TGTGCCAGCAGTTATCAGGGGACCATGAACACTGAAGCTTTCTTT; CDR3 protein: CASSYQGTMNTEAFF
J gene: TRBJ2-1; V gene: TRBV4-1; D gene: -; clone size: few; CDR3 DNA: TGCGCCAGCAGCCAAGATGGTAGCTTGACTACCTACAATGAGCAGTTCTTC; CDR3 protein: CASSQDGSLTTYNEQFF
J gene: TRBJ1-2; V gene: TRBV20-1; D gene: TRBD1; clone size: -; CDR3 DNA: TGCAGTGCTATTGAACAGGGGCGCGCCTATGGCTACACCTTC; CDR3 protein: CSAIEQGRAYGYTF
J gene: TRBJ2-7; V gene: TRBV5-4; D gene: TRBD1; clone size: -; CDR3 DNA: TGTGCCAGCAGCGCAGGACAGGGGGTACTGTACGAGCAGTACTTC; CDR3 protein: CASSAGQGVLYEQYF
J gene: TRBJ1-4; V gene: TRBV27; D gene: TRBD1; clone size: few; CDR3 DNA: TGTGCCAGCAGTTTATCGGGACAGAGAAATGAAAAACTGTTTTTT; CDR3 protein: CASSLSGQRNEKLFF
J gene: TRBJ2-2; V gene: TRBV29-1; D gene: TRBD2; clone size: -; CDR3 DNA: TGCAGCGTGGGAGCGGGAGTATACACCGGGGAGCTGTTTTTT; CDR3 protein: CSVGAGVYTGELFF
J gene: TRBJ2-5; V gene: TRBV7-9; D gene: -; clone size: -; CDR3 DNA: TGTGCCAGCGGGAGGTTGGTCCAAGAGACCCAGTACTTC; CDR3 protein: CASGRLVQETQYF
J gene: TRBJ2-1; V gene: TRBV2; D gene: -; clone size: -; CDR3 DNA: TGTGCCAGCAGCCGGGATGAATACAATGAGCAGTTCTTC; CDR3 protein: CASSRDEYNEQFF
J gene: TRBJ1-1; V gene: TRBV29-1; D gene: -; clone size: -; CDR3 DNA: TGCAGCGTTGATTGGGGCTGGGGCACTGAAGCTTTCTTT; CDR3 protein: CSVDWGWGTEAFF
J gene: TRBJ2-7; V gene: TRBV4-2; D gene: TRBD2; clone size: -; CDR3 DNA: TGTGCCAGCAGCCCAAGCGGGGGGACCTCCTACGAGCAGTACTTC; CDR3 protein: CASSPSGGTSYEQYF
J gene: TRBJ2-2; V gene: TRBV23-1; D gene: -; clone size: -; CDR3 DNA: TGCGCCAGCAGTCAATCATCTCAGGGGCACGGGGAGCTGTTTTTT; CDR3 protein: CASSQSSQGHGELFF
J gene: TRBJ1-1; V gene: TRBV28; D gene: -; clone size: -; CDR3 DNA: TGTGCCAGCAATAAACAGGGTACGAACACTGAAGCTTTCTTT; CDR3 protein: CASNKQGTNTEAFF
J gene: TRBJ1-5; V gene: TRBV6-5; D gene: TRBD1; clone size: -; CDR3 DNA: TGTGCCAGCGCCGTTACAGGGGACAGCAATCAGCCCCAGCATTTT; CDR3 protein: CASAVTGDSNQPQHF
J gene: TRBJ2-1; V gene: TRBV6-5; D gene: -; clone size: -; CDR3 DNA: TGTGCCAGCAGTACCGACGGGGGGCTTGAGCAGTTCTTC; CDR3 protein: CASSTDGGLEQFF
J gene: TRBJ1-1; V gene: TRBV18; D gene: -; clone size: -; CDR3 DNA: TGTGCCAGCTCACCAAACCAGGACACTGAAGCTTTCTTT; CDR3 protein: CASSPNQDTEAFF
J gene: TRBJ2-1; V gene: TRBV27; D gene: TRBD2; clone size: -; CDR3 DNA: TGTGCCAGCACCCCCTTAGCGGGGGTCTCCTACAATGAGCAGTTCTTC; CDR3 protein: CASTPLAGVSYNEQFF
J gene: TRBJ2-1; V gene: TRBV7-2; D gene: TRBD2; clone size: -; CDR3 DNA: TGTGCCAGCAGCCCTTCTGGCGGGGGTTACAATGAGCAGTTCTTC; CDR3 protein: CASSPSGGGYNEQFF
J gene: TRBJ2-1; V gene: TRBV12-3/TRBV12-4; D gene: TRBD2; clone size: -; CDR3 DNA: TGTGCCAGCAGCAGGACTAGCGGGAGTTGGTTCTTC; CDR3 protein: CASSRTSGSWFF
J gene: TRBJ1-5; V gene: TRBV5-6; D gene: -; clone size: few; CDR3 DNA: TGTGCCAGCAGCTTGATCGGGAGTGGCAATCAGCCCCAGCATTTT; CDR3 protein: CASSLIGSGNQPQHF
J gene: TRBJ2-2; V gene: TRBV4-3; D gene: TRBD2; clone size: -; CDR3 DNA: TGCGCCAGCAGCACGGGGGGAACGAACACCGGGGAGCTGTTTTTT; CDR3 protein: CASSTGGTNTGELFF
J gene: TRBJ1-1; V gene: TRBV24-1; D gene: -; clone size: -; CDR3 DNA: TGTGCCACCAGTGAGTCAGGGGCCACTGAAGCTTTCTTT; CDR3 protein: CATSESGATEAFF
J gene: TRBJ1-2; V gene: TRBV12-3/TRBV12-4; D gene: -; clone size: few; CDR3 DNA: TGTGCCAGCAGTTTAGGCTCCAGGGTAGCTCTCGCCTTC; CDR3 protein: CASSLGSRVALAF
J gene: TRBJ2-1; V gene: TRBV15; D gene: TRBD2; clone size: -; CDR3 DNA: TGTGCCACCAGCAGGTCGGGGGGGAGGTCCAACAATGAGCAGTTCTTC; CDR3 protein: CATSRSGGRSNNEQFF
J gene: TRBJ1-1; V gene: TRBV18; D gene: TRBD1; clone size: -; CDR3 DNA: TGTGCCAGCTCACCCTCCAGGGGGCTCATGAACACTGAAGCTTTCTTT; CDR3 protein: CASSPSRGLMNTEAFF
J gene: TRBJ2-1; V gene: TRBV24-1; D gene: TRBD2; clone size: -; CDR3 DNA: TGTGCCACCAGTGCCCGAGGAGGGCTAGCGGGAGGGCCAGACAATGAGCAGTTCTTC; CDR3 protein: CATSARGGLAGGPDNEQFF
J gene: TRBJ2-7; V gene: TRBV6-5; D gene: TRBD1; clone size: few; CDR3 DNA: TGTGCCAGCAGTTACCGAGGGACAGGGACCTACGAGCAGTACTTC; CDR3 protein: CASSYRGTGTYEQYF
J gene: TRBJ1-1; V gene: TRBV19; D gene: TRBD1; clone size: -; CDR3 DNA: TGTGCCAGTAGTATCAGGGGGCGCTATTCTAACGCTGAAGCTTTCTTT; CDR3 protein: CASSIRGRYSNAEAFF
J gene: TRBJ1-5; V gene: TRBV3-1/TRBV3-2; D gene: -; clone size: once; CDR3 DNA: TGTGCCAGCTCTCTGGGGGCGCGTCAGCCCCAGCATTTT; CDR3 protein: CASSLGARQPQHF
J gene: TRBJ1-2; V gene: TRBV20-1; D gene: -; clone size: many; CDR3 DNA: TGCAGTGCCCCCCAGGGCTATGGCTACACCTTC; CDR3 protein: CSAPQGYGYTF
J gene: TRBJ2-5; V gene: TRBV5-4; D gene: TRBD2; clone size: -; CDR3 DNA: TGTGCCAGCAGCGGCAGCGGGGGCTACCAAGAGACCCAGTACTTC; CDR3 protein: CASSGSGGYQETQYF
J gene: TRBJ2-5; V gene: TRBV18; D gene: TRBD2; clone size: -; CDR3 DNA: TGTGCCAGCTCCCTGGGACTAGCGGGCCAAGAGACCCAGTACTTC; CDR3 protein: CASSLGLAGQETQYF
J gene: TRBJ2-3; V gene: TRBV7-9; D gene: TRBD2; clone size: few; CDR3 DNA: TGTGCCAGCAGCTTAGTGCTAGCGGGAGGAACGGATACGCAGTATTTT; CDR3 protein: CASSLVLAGGTDTQYF
J gene: TRBJ1-1; V gene: TRBV19; D gene: TRBD1; clone size: once; CDR3 DNA: TGTGCCAGTAATTCATGGGACAGGAACACTGAAGCTTTCTTT; CDR3 protein: CASNSWDRNTEAFF
J gene: TRBJ1-1; V gene: TRBV7-9; D gene: -; clone size: -; CDR3 DNA: TGTGCCAGCAGCCGATTCGAGGGTGGGAACACTGAAGCTTTCTTT; CDR3 protein: CASSRFEGGNTEAFF
J gene: TRBJ1-6; V gene: TRBV7-9; D gene: TRBD1; clone size: few; CDR3 DNA: TGTGCCAGCAGCACCCAGGGACAGGGAGTTTCACCCCTCCACTTT; CDR3 protein: CASSTQGQGVSPLHF
J gene: TRBJ2-7; V gene: TRBV6-1; D gene: -; clone size: -; CDR3 DNA: TGTGCCAGCAGTGAATTGGGCAGGGGAACCTACGAGCAGTACTTC; CDR3 protein: CASSELGRGTYEQYF
J gene: TRBJ2-7; V gene: TRBV11-2; D gene: TRBD2; clone size: -; CDR3 DNA: TGTGCCAGCAGCTCGGCGGGAGGCCCCTACGAGCAGTACTTC; CDR3 protein: CASSSAGGPYEQYF
J gene: TRBJ2-7; V gene: TRBV29-1; D gene: TRBD1; clone size: -; CDR3 DNA: TGCAGCGTTCGACAGGGGGCCCGCGAGCAGTACTTC; CDR3 protein: CSVRQGAREQYF
J gene: TRBJ1-1; V gene: TRBV25-1; D gene: -; clone size: -; CDR3 DNA: TGTGCCAGCAGTCCTCGGGCGGGCACTTACACTGAAGCTTTCTTT; CDR3 protein: CASSPRAGTYTEAFF
J gene: TRBJ2-3; V gene: TRBV4-1; D gene: -; clone size: -; CDR3 DNA: TGCGCCAGCAGCCAAGCAGGAACAGATACGCAGTATTTT; CDR3 protein: CASSQAGTDTQYF
J gene: TRBJ1-1; V gene: TRBV3-1/TRBV3-2; D gene: -; clone size: -; CDR3 DNA: TGTGCCAGCAGCCAAGAAGCGGAAGGGACTGAAGCTTTCTTT; CDR3 protein: CASSQEAEGTEAFF
J gene: TRBJ2-3; V gene: TRBV4-1; D gene: TRBD2; clone size: -; CDR3 DNA: TGCGCCAGCAGCCTCAGGGGACTAGCGGACCCTACGCAGTATTTT; CDR3 protein: CASSLRGLADPTQYF
J gene: TRBJ2-3; V gene: TRBV25-1; D gene: TRBD2; clone size: -; CDR3 DNA: TGTGCCAGCAGTGTTCGACTAGCGGGAGGAGAAACGCAGTATTTT; CDR3 protein: CASSVRLAGGETQYF
J gene: TRBJ2-7; V gene: TRBV10-2; D gene: TRBD1; clone size: once; CDR3 DNA: TGCGCCACTAGACCCGGGACAGGGGTTCCCTACGAGCAGTACTTC; CDR3 protein: CATRPGTGVPYEQYF
J gene: TRBJ2-1; V gene: TRBV10-3; D gene: TRBD2; clone size: -; CDR3 DNA: TGTGCCATCAGTGGAGCTGCGACTAGCGCCAATGAGCAGTTCTTC; CDR3 protein: CAISGAATSANEQFF
J gene: TRBJ2-7; V gene: TRBV6-5; D gene: TRBD2; clone size: -; CDR3 DNA: TGTGCCAGCAGAGGGACTAGCGGGAGTTACGAGCAGTACTTC; CDR3 protein: CASRGTSGSYEQYF
J gene: TRBJ2-7; V gene: TRBV10-2; D gene: TRBD2; clone size: -; CDR3 DNA: TGCGCCAGCAGTCGGGGGGTTGGGACGGGTTTCGAGCAGTACTTC; CDR3 protein: CASSRGVGTGFEQYF